Each of the 2 T cell receptor beta chains below was sequenced from the same sample in a study of cytotoxic CD8 clonotypes in ibrutinib-treated CLL (dated by TCRdb to 2020 to 2023). This specimen's time point label, interpreted: 24 months on ibrutinib. Library preparation used the immunoSEQ multiplex PCR assay. TCRdb took over this immuneACCESS table, retaining in-frame rearrangements with V and J assigned. Such tables are incomplete; in checked studies, under half of the missing clones stem from an unresolved V gene, and the remainder is unexplained. This sample gives 75,000 to 90,000 clones in total; roughly 83% of them show up just once. The top ten clones comprise roughly 35% of the sample. Material: PBMCs, obtained after 24 months of ibrutinib treatment. The receptors shown here come from a human donor with chronic lymphocytic leukemia.

This clone has a handful of counts. This rearrangement joins TRBV5-4 to TRBJ2-7; 9 nucleotides align to TRBD1. The V gene end was trimmed by 0 bases and the J gene end by 7 bases; junction bases not matched to a gene: 11. Germline V gives CDR1 SGHNT, CDR2 YYREEE (reference sequence). CDR3 length: 16 amino acids. This CDR3 reads CASSLGPGTGSEEQYF. The DNA of the CDR3 is TGTGCCAGCAGCTTGGGGCCCGGGACAGGGTCAGAAGAGCAGTACTTC.

This sequence joins TRBV5-4 and TRBJ2-5, with D maybe TRBD2 (6 bases). The CDR3 has 14 amino acids. V shed 4 bases and J shed 5 bases, with 15 bases lying between them. Germline assignment: CDR1 SGHNT and CDR2 YYREEE (reference sequence). CDR3 loop: CASSPGGAGETQYF. As DNA, the CDR3 is TGTGCCAGCAGCCCGGGTGGGGCGGGGGAGACCCAGTACTTC.